What follows are 4 T cell receptor beta chains derived from one specimen sequenced in a study of T cells in women clearing cervical HPV infection. Clones were sequenced by immunoSEQ multiplex PCR, and TCRdb holds only the in-frame ones, with some missing. The sample features 25,000 to 35,000 clones, with 4.2% in its top ten. Specimen: blood buffy coat. The source of these receptors is a woman aged 18 to 75 with a cervical HPV16 infection that either progressed to CIN3+ or cleared (not recorded which).

CDR3: CAWRHFTAVNTEAFF. CDR3 bases read: TGTGCCTGGAGACACTTCACGGCGGTTAACACTGAA. The chain has TRBV30 and TRBJ1-1; no clear D. The CDR3 extends 3 residues past the end of the read, so its final part is completed from the germline J gene. V lost 3 bases to trimming and J lost 2 bases, with 16 bases between them. The V gene's germline CDR1 is GTSNPN and CDR2 SVGIG (reference sequence). The CDR3 has 15 amino acids.

As for this clone: Coverage ceases 3 residues before the CDR3 finishes, and the germline J gene fills in the end. This sequence joins TRBV7-3 and TRBJ2-2, with 7 bases identical to TRBD2. This CDR3 comprises 17 residues. Germline V gene sequence: CDR1 SGHTA, CDR2 FQGTGA. Trimming cost V 2 bases and J 3 bases; bases outside gene matches: 9. The sequenced CDR3 bases are TGTGCCAGCAGCTTACGTGGCGGGAGCGGATACACCGGGGAG. Translated: CASSLRGGSGYTGE. The whole CDR3 region reads CASSLRGGSGYTGELFF.

As for this clone: Read data end 3 residues before the CDR3 end; the end is taken from the germline J gene. The chain employs TRBV5-4 and TRBJ2-1, with D perhaps matching TRBD1 (7 bases). Germline CDR1 is SGHNT and CDR2 is YYREEE (reference sequence). The CDR3 is made up of 15 amino acids. V was cut by 4 bases and J by 1 base, with 12 bases left in between. The covered CDR3 bases are TGTGCCAGCAGCGCGGGACAGCCATCCTACAATGAG. Protein sequence: CASSAGQPSYNE. The entire CDR3 protein is CASSAGQPSYNEQFF.

Notes on this clone: The read terminates 3 residues ahead of where the CDR3 ends, so the germline J gene completes it. V gene TRBV7-3 combines with J gene TRBJ2-5; TRBD2 matches at 11 bases. The CDR3 consists of 16 residues. Germline loops: CDR1 SGHTA, CDR2 FQGTGA. V shed 6 bases, J shed 5 bases, and the junction held 11 bases outside the gene matches. The sequenced CDR3 bases are TGTGCCAGCAGTCTTAGCGGGGGGGCCACAGGCGAGACC. It encodes CASSLSGGATGET. The whole CDR3 reads CASSLSGGATGETQYF.